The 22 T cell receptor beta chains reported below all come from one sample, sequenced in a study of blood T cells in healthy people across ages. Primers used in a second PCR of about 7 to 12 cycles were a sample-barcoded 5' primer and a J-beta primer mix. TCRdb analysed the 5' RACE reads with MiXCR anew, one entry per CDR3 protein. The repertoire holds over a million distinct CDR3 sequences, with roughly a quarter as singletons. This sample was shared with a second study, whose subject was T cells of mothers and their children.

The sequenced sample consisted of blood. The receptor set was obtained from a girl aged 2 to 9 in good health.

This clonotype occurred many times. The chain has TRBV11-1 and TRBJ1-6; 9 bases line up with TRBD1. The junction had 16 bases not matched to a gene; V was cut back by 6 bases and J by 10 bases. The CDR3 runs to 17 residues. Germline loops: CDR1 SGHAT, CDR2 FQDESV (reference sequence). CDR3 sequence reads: CASSPTRGTGIWSPLHF. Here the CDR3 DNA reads TGTGCCAGCAGTCCCACCCGCGGGACAGGGATTTGGTCACCCCTCCACTTT.

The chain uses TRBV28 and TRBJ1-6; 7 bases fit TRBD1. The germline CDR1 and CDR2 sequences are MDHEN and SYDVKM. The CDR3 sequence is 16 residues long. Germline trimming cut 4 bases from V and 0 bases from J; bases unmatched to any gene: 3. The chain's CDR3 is CASSSRQGSYNSPLHF. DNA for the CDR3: TGTGCCAGCAGTTCGCGACAGGGCTCCTATAATTCACCCCTCCACTTT.

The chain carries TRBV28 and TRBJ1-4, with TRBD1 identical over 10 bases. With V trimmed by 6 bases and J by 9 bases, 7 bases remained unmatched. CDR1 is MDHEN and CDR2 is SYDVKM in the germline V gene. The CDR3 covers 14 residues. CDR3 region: CASRLGDRGKKLFF. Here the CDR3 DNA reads TGTGCCAGCAGGCTTGGGGACAGGGGTAAAAAACTGTTTTTT. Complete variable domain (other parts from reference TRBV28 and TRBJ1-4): DVKVTQSSRYLVKRTGEKVFLECVQDMDHENMFWYRQDPGLGLRLIYFSYDVKMKEKGDIPEGYSVSREKKERFSLILESASTNQTSMYLCASRLGDRGKKLFFGSGTQLSVL.

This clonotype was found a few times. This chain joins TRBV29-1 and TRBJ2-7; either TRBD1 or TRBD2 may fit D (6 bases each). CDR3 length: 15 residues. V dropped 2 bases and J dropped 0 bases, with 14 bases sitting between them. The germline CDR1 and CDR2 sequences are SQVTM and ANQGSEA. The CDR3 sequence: CSVELVGGPSYEQYF. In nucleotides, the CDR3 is TGCAGCGTTGAATTAGTCGGGGGCCCCTCCTACGAGCAGTACTTC.

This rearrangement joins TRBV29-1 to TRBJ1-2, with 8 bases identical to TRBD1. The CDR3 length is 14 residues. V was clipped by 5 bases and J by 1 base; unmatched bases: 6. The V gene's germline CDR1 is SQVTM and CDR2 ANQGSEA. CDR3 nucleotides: TGCAGCGTTCCAGGGGGCACAGTTAACTATGGCTACACCTTC. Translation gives CSVPGGTVNYGYTF.

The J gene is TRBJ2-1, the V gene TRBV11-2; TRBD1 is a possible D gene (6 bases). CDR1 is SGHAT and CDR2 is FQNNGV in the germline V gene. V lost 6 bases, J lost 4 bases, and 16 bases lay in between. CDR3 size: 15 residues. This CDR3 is CASRPIQGLYNEQFF. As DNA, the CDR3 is TGTGCCAGCAGGCCGATACAGGGCCTGTACAATGAGCAGTTCTTC.

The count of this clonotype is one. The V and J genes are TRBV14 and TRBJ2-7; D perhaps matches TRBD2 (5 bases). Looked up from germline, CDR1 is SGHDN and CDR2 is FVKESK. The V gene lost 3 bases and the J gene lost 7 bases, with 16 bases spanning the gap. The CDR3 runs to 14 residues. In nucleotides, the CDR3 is TGTGCCAGCAGCCACAGGACTTCAAGGCGAGAGCAGTACTTC. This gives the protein CASSHRTSRREQYF.

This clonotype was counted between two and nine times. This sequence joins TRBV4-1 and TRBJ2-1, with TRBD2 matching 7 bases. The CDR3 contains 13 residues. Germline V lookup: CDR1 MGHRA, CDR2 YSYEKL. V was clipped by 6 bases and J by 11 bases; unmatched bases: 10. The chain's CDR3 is CASSFGGTGKQFF. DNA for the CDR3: TGCGCCAGCAGTTTCGGGGGGACTGGGAAGCAGTTCTTC.

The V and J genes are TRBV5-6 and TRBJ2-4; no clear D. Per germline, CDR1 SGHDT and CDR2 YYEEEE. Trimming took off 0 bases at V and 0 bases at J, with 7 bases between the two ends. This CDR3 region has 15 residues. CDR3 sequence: CASSLGVPAKNIQYF. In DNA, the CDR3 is TGTGCCAGCAGCTTGGGTGTACCAGCCAAAAACATTCAGTACTTC. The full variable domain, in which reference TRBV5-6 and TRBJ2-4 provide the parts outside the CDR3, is DAGVTQSPTHLIKTRGQQVTLRCSPKSGHDTVSWYQQALGQGPQFIFQYYEEEERQRGNFPDRFSGHQFPNYSSELNVNALLLGDSALYLCASSLGVPAKNIQYFGAGTRLSVL.

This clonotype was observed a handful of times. For the CDR3, the DNA is TGTGCCAGCAGCTTAGGCCCAGATCCAAACTATGGCTACACCTTC. Translated: CASSLGPDPNYGYTF. V is TRBV7-9 and J is TRBJ1-2; D is uncertain. The CDR3 extends over 15 amino acids. Germline V CDR1 and CDR2: SEHNR, FQNEAQ (reference sequence). Trimming took off 1 base at V and 2 bases at J, with 11 bases between the two ends.

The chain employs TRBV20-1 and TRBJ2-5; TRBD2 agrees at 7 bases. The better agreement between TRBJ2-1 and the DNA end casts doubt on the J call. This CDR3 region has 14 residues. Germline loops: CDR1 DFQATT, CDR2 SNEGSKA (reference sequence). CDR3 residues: CSAGLQREINEQFF. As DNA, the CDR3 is TGCAGTGCGGGACTGCAGCGGGAAATCAATGAGCAGTTCTTC.

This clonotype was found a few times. The chain's CDR3 is CASSRLTYEQYF. The CDR3 DNA sequence: TGTGCCAGCAGCCGACTGACCTACGAGCAGTACTTC. The chain is built from TRBV6-2 or TRBV6-3 and TRBJ2-5; D is undetermined. Judging by the DNA end, TRBJ2-7 fits better; the J call may be wrong. CDR3 length equals 12 residues. Germline V gene lookup returns CDR1 MNHEY and CDR2 SVGEGT.

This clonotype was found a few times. DNA of the CDR3: TGTGCCAGCAGCACTCGACAGAGCAATCAGCCCCAGCATTTT. This sequence encodes CASSTRQSNQPQHF. The J gene is TRBJ1-5, the V gene TRBV27; D is perhaps TRBD1 (5 bases). The CDR3 runs to 14 residues. V was trimmed by 6 bases and J by 1 base, leaving 10 bases between them. Germline V gene sequence: CDR1 MNHEY, CDR2 SMNVEV (reference sequence).

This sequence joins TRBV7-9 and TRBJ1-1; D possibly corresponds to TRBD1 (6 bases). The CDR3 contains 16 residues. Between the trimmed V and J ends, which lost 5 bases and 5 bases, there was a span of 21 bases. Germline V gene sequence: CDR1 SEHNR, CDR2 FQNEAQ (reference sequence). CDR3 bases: TGTGCCAGCAGCCCCCAGGAGGGGGAAAAGGTGACTGAAGCTTTCTTT. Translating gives CASSPQEGEKVTEAFF.

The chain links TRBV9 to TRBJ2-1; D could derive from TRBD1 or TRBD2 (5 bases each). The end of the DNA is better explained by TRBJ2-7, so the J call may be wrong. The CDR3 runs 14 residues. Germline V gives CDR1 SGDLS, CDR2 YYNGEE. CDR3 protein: CASSVDYGAYEQYF. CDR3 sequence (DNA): TGTGCCAGCAGCGTTGACTATGGGGCATACGAGCAGTACTTC.

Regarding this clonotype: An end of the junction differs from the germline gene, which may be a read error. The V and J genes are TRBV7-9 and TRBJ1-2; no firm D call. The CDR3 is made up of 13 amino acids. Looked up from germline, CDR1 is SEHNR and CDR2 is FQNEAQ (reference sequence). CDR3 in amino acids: CASSSDLINGCTF. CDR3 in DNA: TGTGCCAGCAGCTCGGACCTAATCAATGGCTGCACCTTC.

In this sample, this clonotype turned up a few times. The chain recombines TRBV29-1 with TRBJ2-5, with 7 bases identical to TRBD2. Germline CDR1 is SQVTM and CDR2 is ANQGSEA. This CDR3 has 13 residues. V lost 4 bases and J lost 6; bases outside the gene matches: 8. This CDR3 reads CSVGLRTRKTQYF. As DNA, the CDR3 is TGCAGCGTTGGATTAAGGACTAGGAAGACCCAGTACTTC. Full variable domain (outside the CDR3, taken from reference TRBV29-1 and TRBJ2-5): SAVISQKPSRDICQRGTSLTIQCQVDSQVTMMFWYRQQPGQSLTLIATANQGSEATYESGFVIDKFPISRPNLTFSTLTVSNMSPEDSSIYLCSVGLRTRKTQYFGPGTRLLVL.

CDR3 residues: CATTGGETDTQYF. As DNA, the CDR3 is TGTGCCACGACAGGGGGAGAGACAGATACGCAGTATTTT. The chain combines TRBV10-3 with TRBJ2-3; TRBD1 matches 9 bases. Per the germline V gene, CDR1 is ENHRY and CDR2 is SYGVKD. After removal of 10 bases from V and 3 bases from J, the junction contained 5 bases not matched to a gene. This CDR3 comprises 13 residues.

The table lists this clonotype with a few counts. Here the CDR3 reads CASSPGGRGETQYF. The CDR3 coding sequence is TGTGCCAGCAGCCCAGGGGGGCGGGGAGAGACCCAGTACTTC. The chain combines TRBV9 with TRBJ2-5, with TRBD1 as a possible D gene (7 bases). The CDR3 has 14 amino acids. CDR1 and CDR2 from the germline V gene are SGDLS and YYNGEE. The ends were cut back, 4 bases at V and 4 bases at J, with 14 bases in the middle.

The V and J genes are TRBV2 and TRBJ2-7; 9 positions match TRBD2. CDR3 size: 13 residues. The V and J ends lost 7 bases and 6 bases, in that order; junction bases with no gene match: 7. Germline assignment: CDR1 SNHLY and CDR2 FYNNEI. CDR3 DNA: TGTGCCAGCAATCTAGCGGGAAGACTCGAGCAGTACTTC. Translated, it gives CASNLAGRLEQYF.

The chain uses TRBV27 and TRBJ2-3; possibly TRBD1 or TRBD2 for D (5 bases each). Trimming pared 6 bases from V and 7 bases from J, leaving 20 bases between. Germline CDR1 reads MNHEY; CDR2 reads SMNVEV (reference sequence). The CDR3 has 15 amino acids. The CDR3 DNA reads TGTGCCAGCAGAAAGCAGGGACCTCATCTTAATACGCAGTATTTT. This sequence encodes CASRKQGPHLNTQYF.

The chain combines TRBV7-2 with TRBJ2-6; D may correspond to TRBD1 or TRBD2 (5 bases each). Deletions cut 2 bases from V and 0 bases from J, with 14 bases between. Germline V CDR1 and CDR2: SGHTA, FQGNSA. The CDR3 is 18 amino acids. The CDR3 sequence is CASSLLGETDSGANVLTF. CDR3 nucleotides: TGTGCCAGCAGCTTATTAGGGGAGACTGACTCTGGGGCCAACGTCCTGACTTTC. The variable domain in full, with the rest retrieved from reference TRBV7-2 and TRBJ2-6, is GAGVSQSPSNKVTEKGKDVELRCDPISGHTALYWYRQSLGQGLEFLIYFQGNSAPDKSGLPSDRFSAERTGGSVSTLTIQRTQQEDSAVYLCASSLLGETDSGANVLTFGAGSRLTVL.